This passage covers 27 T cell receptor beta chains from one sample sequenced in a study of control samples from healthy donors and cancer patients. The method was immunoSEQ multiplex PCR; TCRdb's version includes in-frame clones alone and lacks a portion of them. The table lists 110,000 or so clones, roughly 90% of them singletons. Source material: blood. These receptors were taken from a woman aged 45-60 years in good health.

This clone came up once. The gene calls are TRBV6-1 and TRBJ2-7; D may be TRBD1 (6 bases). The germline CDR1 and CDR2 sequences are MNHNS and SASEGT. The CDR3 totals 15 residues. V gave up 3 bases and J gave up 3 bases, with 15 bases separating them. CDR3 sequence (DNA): TGTGCCAGCAGTGAGGCAACAGGGTCGGGCTACGAGCAGTACGTC. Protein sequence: CASSEATGSGYEQYV.

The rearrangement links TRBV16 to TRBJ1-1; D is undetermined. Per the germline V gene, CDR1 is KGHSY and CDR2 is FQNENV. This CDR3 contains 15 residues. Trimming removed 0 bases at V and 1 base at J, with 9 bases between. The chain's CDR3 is CASSQSWLKNTEAFF. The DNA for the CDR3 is TGTGCCAGCAGCCAATCGTGGCTGAAGAACACTGAAGCTTTCTTT.

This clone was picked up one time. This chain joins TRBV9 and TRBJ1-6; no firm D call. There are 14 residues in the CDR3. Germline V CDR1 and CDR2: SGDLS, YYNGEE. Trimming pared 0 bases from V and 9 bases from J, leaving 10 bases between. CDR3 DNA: TGTGCCAGCAGCGTAGTGGTGGATAGTTCACCCCTCCACTTT. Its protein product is CASSVVVDSSPLHF.

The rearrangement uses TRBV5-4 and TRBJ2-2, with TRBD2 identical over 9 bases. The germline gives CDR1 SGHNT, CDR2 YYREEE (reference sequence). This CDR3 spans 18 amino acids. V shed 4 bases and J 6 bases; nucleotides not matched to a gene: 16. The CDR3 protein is CASSQPTIAGDKAGELFF. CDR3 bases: TGTGCCAGCAGCCAACCAACTATAGCGGGAGATAAAGCCGGGGAGCTGTTTTTT. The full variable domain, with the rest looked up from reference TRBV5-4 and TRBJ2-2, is ETGVTQSPTHLIKTRGQQVTLRCSSQSGHNTVSWYQQALGQGPQFIFQYYREEENGRGNFPPRFSGLQFPNYSSELNVNALELDDSALYLCASSQPTIAGDKAGELFFGEGSRLTVL.

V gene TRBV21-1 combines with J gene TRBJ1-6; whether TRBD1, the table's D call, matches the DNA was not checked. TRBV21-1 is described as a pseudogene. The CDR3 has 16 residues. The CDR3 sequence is CASSKSGQGAGSPLHF. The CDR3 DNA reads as TGTGCCAGCAGCAAAAGCGGACAGGGGGCCGGGTCACCCCTCCACTTT.

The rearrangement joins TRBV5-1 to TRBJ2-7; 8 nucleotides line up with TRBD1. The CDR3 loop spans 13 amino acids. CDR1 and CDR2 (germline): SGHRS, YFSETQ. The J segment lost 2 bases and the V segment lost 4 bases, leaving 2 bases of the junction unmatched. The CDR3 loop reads CASSRQGTYEQYF. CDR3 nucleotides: TGCGCCAGCAGCCGACAGGGGACCTACGAGCAGTACTTC.

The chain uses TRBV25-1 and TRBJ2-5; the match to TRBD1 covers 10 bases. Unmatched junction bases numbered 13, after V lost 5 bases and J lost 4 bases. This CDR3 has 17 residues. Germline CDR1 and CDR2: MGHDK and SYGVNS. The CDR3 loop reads CASSRFPGTGDGETQYF. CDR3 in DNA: TGTGCCAGCAGTCGTTTTCCCGGGACAGGGGATGGAGAGACCCAGTACTTC.

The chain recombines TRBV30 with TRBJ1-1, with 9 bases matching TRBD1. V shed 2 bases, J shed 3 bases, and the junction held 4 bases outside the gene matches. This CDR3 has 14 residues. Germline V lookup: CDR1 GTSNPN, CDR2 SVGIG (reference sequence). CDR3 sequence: CAWSTTGGDTEAFF. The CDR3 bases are TGTGCCTGGAGTACGACAGGGGGGGACACTGAAGCTTTCTTT.

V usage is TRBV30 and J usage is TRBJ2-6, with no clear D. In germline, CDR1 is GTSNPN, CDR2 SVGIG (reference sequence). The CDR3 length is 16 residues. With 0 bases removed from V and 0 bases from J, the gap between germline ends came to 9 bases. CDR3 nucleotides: TGTGCCTGGAGTGTTCAGGCCATCTCTGGGGCCAACGTCCTGACTTTC. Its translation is CAWSVQAISGANVLTF.

Here the CDR3 DNA reads TGTGCCAGCAGCACTCCGGGACAGGGGTTGACTGAAGCTTTCTTT. Its translation: CASSTPGQGLTEAFF. The chain couples TRBV5-5 to TRBJ1-1; 10 nucleotides line up with TRBD1. Trimming at V came to 4 bases and at J to 5 bases, leaving 8 bases not matched to a gene. In germline, CDR1 is SGHKS, CDR2 YYEKEE (reference sequence). CDR3 size: 15 residues.

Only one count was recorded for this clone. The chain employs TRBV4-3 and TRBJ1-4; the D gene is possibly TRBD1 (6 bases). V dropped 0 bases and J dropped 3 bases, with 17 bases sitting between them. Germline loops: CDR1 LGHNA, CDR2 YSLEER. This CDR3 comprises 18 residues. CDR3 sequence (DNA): TGCGCCAGCAGCCAAGACGTCCGCCTACAGGGTCCTAATGAAAAACTGTTTTTT. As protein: CASSQDVRLQGPNEKLFF.

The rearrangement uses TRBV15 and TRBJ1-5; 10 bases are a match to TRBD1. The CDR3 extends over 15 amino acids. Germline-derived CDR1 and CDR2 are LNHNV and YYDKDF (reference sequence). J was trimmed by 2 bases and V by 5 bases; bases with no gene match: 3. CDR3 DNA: TGTGCCACCAGCTGGGACAGGGGAGGCAATCAGCCCCAGCATTTT. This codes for CATSWDRGGNQPQHF.

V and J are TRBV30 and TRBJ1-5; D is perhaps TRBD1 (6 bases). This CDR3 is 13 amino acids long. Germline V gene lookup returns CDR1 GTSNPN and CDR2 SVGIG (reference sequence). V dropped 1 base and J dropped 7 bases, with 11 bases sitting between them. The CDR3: CAWSAQGIQPQHF. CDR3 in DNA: TGTGCCTGGAGTGCGCAGGGGATACAGCCCCAGCATTTT. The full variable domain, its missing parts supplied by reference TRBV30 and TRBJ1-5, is SQTIHQWPATLVQPVGSPLSLECTVEGTSNPNLYWYRQAAGRGLQLLFYSVGIGQISSEVPQNLSASRPQDRQFILSSKKLLLSDSGFYLCAWSAQGIQPQHFGDGTRLSIL.

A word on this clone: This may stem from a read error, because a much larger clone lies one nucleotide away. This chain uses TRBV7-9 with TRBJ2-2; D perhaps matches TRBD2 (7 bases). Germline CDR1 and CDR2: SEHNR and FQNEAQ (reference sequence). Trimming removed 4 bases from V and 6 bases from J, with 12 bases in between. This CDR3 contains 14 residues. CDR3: CASSSRGGAGELFF. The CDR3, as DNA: TGTGCCAGCAGCTCGAGGGGGGGAGCCGGGGAGCTGTTTTTT.

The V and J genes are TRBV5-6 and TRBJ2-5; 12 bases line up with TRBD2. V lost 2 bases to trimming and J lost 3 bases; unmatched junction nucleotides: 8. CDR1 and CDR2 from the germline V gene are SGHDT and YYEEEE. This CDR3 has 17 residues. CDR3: CASSFPGLAGGEETQYF. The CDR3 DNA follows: TGTGCCAGCAGCTTTCCGGGACTAGCGGGTGGGGAAGAGACCCAGTACTTC.

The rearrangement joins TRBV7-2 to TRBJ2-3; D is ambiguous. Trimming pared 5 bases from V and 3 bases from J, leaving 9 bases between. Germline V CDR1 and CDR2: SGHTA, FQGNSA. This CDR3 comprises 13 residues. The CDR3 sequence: CASSTRMTDTQYF. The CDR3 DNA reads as TGTGCCAGCAGCACCAGGATGACAGATACGCAGTATTTT.

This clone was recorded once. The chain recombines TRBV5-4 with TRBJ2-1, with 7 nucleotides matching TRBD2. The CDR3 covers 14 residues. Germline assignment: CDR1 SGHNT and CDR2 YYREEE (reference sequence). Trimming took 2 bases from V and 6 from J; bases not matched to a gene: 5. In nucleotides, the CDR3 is TGTGCCAGCAGCTTAGCGGGACCTTTCAATGAGCAGTTCTTC. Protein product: CASSLAGPFNEQFF.

CDR3 in amino acids: CSASDTGKLSGYTF. The CDR3 nucleotides read TGCAGTGCTAGTGACACAGGGAAACTTAGTGGCTACACCTTC. The chain couples TRBV20-1 to TRBJ1-2; D might be TRBD1 (6 bases). Germline assignment: CDR1 DFQATT and CDR2 SNEGSKA (reference sequence). The CDR3 is made up of 14 amino acids. V was cut by 3 bases and J by 7 bases, with 18 bases left in between.

CDR3 nucleotides: TGCAGCGCGAATCAGGGAACCTACAATGAGCAGTTCTTC. Its protein is CSANQGTYNEQFF. The gene calls are TRBV29-1 and TRBJ2-1, with a tentative D call TRBD1 (5 bases). This CDR3 spans 13 amino acids. The germline gives CDR1 SQVTM, CDR2 ANQGSEA. V lost 7 bases, J lost 2 bases, and 12 bases lay in between.

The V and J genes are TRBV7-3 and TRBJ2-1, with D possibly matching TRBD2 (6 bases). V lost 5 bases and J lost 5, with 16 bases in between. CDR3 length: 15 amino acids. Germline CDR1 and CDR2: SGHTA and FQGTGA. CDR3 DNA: TGTGCCAGCAGCCCCCAAGCGGGCTTCGACAATGAGCAGTTCTTC. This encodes CASSPQAGFDNEQFF. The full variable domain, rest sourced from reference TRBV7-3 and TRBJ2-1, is GAGVSQTPSNKVTEKGKYVELRCDPISGHTALYWYRQSLGQGPEFLIYFQGTGAADDSGLPNDRFFAVRPEGSVSTLKIQRTERGDSAVYLCASSPQAGFDNEQFFGPGTRLTVL.

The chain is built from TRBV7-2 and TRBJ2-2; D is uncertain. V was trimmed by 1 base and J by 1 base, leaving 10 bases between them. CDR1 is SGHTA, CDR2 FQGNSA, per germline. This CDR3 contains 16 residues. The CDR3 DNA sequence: TGTGCCAGCAGCTTAGTGTTTAGCAAGAACACCGGGGAGCTGTTTTTT. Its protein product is CASSLVFSKNTGELFF. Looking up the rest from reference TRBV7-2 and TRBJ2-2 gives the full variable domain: GAGVSQSPSNKVTEKGKDVELRCDPISGHTALYWYRQSLGQGLEFLIYFQGNSAPDKSGLPSDRFSAERTGGSVSTLTIQRTQQEDSAVYLCASSLVFSKNTGELFFGEGSRLTVL.

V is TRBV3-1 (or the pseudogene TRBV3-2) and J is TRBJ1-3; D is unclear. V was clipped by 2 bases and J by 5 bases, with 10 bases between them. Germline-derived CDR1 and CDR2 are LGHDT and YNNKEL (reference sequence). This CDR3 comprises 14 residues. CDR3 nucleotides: TGTGCCAGCAGCCAACTCCTGCCGAGAAACACCATATATTTT. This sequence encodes CASSQLLPRNTIYF.

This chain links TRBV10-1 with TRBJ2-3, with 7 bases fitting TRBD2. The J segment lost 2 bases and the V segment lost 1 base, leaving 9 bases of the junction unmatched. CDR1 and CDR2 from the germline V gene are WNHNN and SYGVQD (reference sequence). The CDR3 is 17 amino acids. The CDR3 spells CASSEWVAGDPTDTQYF. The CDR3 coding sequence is TGCGCCAGCAGTGAGTGGGTGGCGGGGGACCCCACAGATACGCAGTATTTT.

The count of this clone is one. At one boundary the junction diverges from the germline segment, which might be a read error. The CDR3 sequence: CASSPTLRDRMVF. DNA of the CDR3: TGTGCCAGCTCACCTACCCTCCGGGACAGGATGGTCTTC. The J gene is TRBJ2-1, the V gene TRBV18; 8 positions agree with TRBD1. The CDR3 spans 13 residues. CDR1 is KGHSH and CDR2 is LQKENI in the germline V gene.

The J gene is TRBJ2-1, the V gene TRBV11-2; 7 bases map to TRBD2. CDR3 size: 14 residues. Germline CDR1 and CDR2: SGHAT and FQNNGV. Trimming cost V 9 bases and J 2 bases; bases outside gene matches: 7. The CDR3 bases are TGTGCCAGTCTCGCGGGGGTCCCCTACAATGAGCAGTTCTTC. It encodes CASLAGVPYNEQFF.

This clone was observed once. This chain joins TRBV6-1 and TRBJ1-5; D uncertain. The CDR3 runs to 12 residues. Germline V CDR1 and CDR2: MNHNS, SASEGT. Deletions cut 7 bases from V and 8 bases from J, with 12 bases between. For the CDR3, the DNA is TGTGCCAGCACCCACTACGGGGAGCCCCAGCATTTT. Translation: CASTHYGEPQHF.

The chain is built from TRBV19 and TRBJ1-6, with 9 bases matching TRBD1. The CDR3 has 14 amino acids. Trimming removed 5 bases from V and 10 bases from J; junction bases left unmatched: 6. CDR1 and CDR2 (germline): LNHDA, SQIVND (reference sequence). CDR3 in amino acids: CASSDRGVRSPLHF. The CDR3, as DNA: TGTGCCAGTAGTGACAGGGGGGTCCGATCACCCCTCCACTTT.